A single sample is the source of the 14 T cell receptor delta chains below, sequenced in a study of gamma-delta T cells after stem cell transplantation. TCRdb re-analyzed the RT-PCR reads via CATT. Counted here are some 5,800 delta-chain clones, about 1.9% occurring once; the ten biggest clones make up 19%. The sample comprised gamma-delta T cells. The receptors derive from a human donor. It is not recorded whose cells these are; they may come from a transplant donor.

To note about this clone: A far larger clone is one nucleotide away, so this likely arose from a read error. The V and J genes are TRDV2 and TRDJ1; tentatively, D is TRDD3 (5 bases). This CDR3 has 23 amino acids. V was clipped by 0 bases and J by 8 bases, with 42 bases between them. Germline assignment: CDR1 GEAIGNYY and CDR2 EKD. For the CDR3, the DNA is TGTGCCTGTGACACCGTAGAACTAAGTCGGAATGGGGTAACGAGGGCGCCATCGGCGAAACTCATCTTT. Its translation is CACDTVELSRNGVTRAPSAKLIF.

As regards this clone: The amino acid sequence in TCRdb belongs to a much larger clone and departs from this DNA's translation at residue 5, likely a sequencing read error; the sequence shown is translated from the DNA. Other DNA sequences within the sample encode an identical CDR3. The V gene is TRDV2, the J gene TRDJ3, with 8 bases lining up with TRDD3. The CDR3 has 19 residues. V lost 2 bases to trimming and J lost 0 bases; unmatched junction nucleotides: 8. Germline assignment: CDR1 GEAIGNYY and CDR2 EKD. The CDR3 sequence is CACDRLGEPSSWDTRQMFF. CDR3 nucleotides: TGTGCCTGTGACAGGCTGGGGGAGCCAAGCTCCTGGGACACCCGACAGATGTTTTTC.

This clone was found a few times. This likely came from a read error, as a far larger clone is one base away. The sample holds other DNA sequences that translate to the same CDR3. V usage is TRDV2 and J usage is TRDJ1, with a possible D match to TRDD3 (6 bases). CDR3 length: 20 residues. The V gene's germline CDR1 is GEAIGNYY and CDR2 EKD. The CDR3 DNA sequence: TGTGCCTGTGACACCGTCCAAACAAGGTTGGGGGTCCAGTACACCGATAAACTTATCTTT. This encodes CACDTVQTRLGVQYTDKLIF.

As regards this clone: This probably arose from a read error, given a far larger clone one base away. The same CDR3 can be traced to other DNA sequences in this sample. The chain recombines TRDV2 with TRDJ1; 9 bases are a match to TRDD3. Germline trimming cut 3 bases from V and 4 bases from J; bases unmatched to any gene: 20. This CDR3 is 19 amino acids long. CDR1 is GEAIGNYY and CDR2 is EKD in the germline V gene. This CDR3 reads CACDPLRDWGYGNFDKLIF. CDR3 bases: TGTGCCTGTGACCCCCTACGAGACTGGGGATACGGAAACTTCGATAAACTCATCTTT.

The table lists this clone with a few counts. V gene TRAV29/DV5 combines with J gene TRDJ1; 9 nucleotides agree with TRDD3. Germline trimming cut 5 bases from V and 1 base from J; bases unmatched to any gene: 27. Germline V gene lookup returns CDR1 NSMFDY and CDR2 ISSIKDK. The CDR3 is 21 amino acids. Here the CDR3 DNA reads TGTGCAGCCCCTGCTGCCTTCCCCCGGGCGCTGGGGGATCGGGTCACCGATAAACTCATCTTT. Protein sequence: CAAPAAFPRALGDRVTDKLIF.

In the case of this clone: TCRdb's entry gives the protein of a much larger clone, which mismatches this DNA's translation at residue 13, likely from a read error; the protein reported here is translated from the DNA. The chain couples TRDV2 to TRDJ1, with 11 nucleotides matching TRDD3. Looked up from germline, CDR1 is GEAIGNYY and CDR2 is EKD. The CDR3 loop spans 19 amino acids. The V gene end was trimmed by 1 base and the J gene end by 1 base; junction bases not matched to a gene: 13. CDR3 nucleotide sequence: TGTGCCTGTGACACGATCGATTGGGGGATACGCCGAAGCACCGATAAACTCATCTTT. Translation gives CACDTIDWGIRRSTDKLIF.

This clone was detected a few times. This chain uses TRDV2 with TRDJ1, with 8 bases identical to TRDD3. This CDR3 is built from 16 residues. Germline V gene lookup returns CDR1 GEAIGNYY and CDR2 EKD. After removal of 1 base from V and 4 bases from J, the junction contained 10 bases not matched to a gene. The CDR3 coding sequence is TGTGCCTGTGACACGGTTGGGGGATCTTTAGGCGATAAACTCATCTTT. Its protein product is CACDTVGGSLGDKLIF.

There are a few counts of this clone. The protein TCRdb gives is from a much larger clone and does not agree with this DNA's translation at residue 12, likely a read error; the protein shown here comes from the DNA. This chain links TRDV2 with TRDJ3; D possibly corresponds to TRDD3 (5 bases). The germline CDR1 and CDR2 sequences are GEAIGNYY and EKD. CDR3 length: 17 amino acids. CDR3 DNA: TGTGCCTGTGACACGACCGAGAGCTCCTGGGACGCCCGACAGATGTTTTTC. Translation: CACDTTESSWDARQMFF.

This clone was counted a few times. This DNA's translation and the protein TCRdb lists, from a much larger clone, do not match at residue 3, likely due to a read error; the protein shown is translated from the DNA. In DNA form, the CDR3 reads TGTGCCCGTGACGGTGTGCTCGGCTCTACTGGGGGGTACACCGATAAACTCATCTTT. It yields the protein CARDGVLGSTGGYTDKLIF. The V and J genes are TRDV2 and TRDJ1; 8 bases fit TRDD3. This CDR3 comprises 19 residues. Germline loops: CDR1 GEAIGNYY, CDR2 EKD.

This clone came up a few times. It differs at one base from a far larger clone, so likely a read error. This same CDR3 is encoded by further DNA sequences in the sample. This chain connects TRDV2 to TRDJ1, with D uncertain. This CDR3 is built from 17 residues. Between the trimmed V and J ends, which lost 0 bases and 0 bases, there was a span of 16 bases. In germline, CDR1 is GEAIGNYY, CDR2 EKD. The CDR3 coding sequence is TGTGCCTGTGACACCCTTGGAGGCCATCCTGACACCGATAAACTCATCTTT. It codes for CACDTLGGHPDTDKLIF.

V and J are TRDV2 and TRDJ1; TRDD3 matches 7 bases. The CDR3 sequence is 17 residues long. The germline V gene has CDR1 GEAIGNYY and CDR2 EKD. The ends lost 0 bases at V and 3 bases at J; junction bases unmatched: 12. CDR3 amino acids: CACDTVLSLGFSDKLIF. CDR3 DNA sequence: TGTGCCTGTGACACCGTTCTCTCACTGGGGTTTTCCGATAAACTCATCTTT.

This clone was seen more than once but under ten times. TCRdb assigns this DNA the protein of a much larger clone, which departs from its translation at residue 6; this likely reflects a read error, and the protein shown comes from translating the DNA. V gene TRDV2 combines with J gene TRDJ1; D is unresolved. The germline V gene encodes CDR1 GEAIGNYY and CDR2 EKD. CDR3 length: 16 amino acids. The V end lost 1 base, the J end lost 8 bases, and 22 bases lay between the germline ends. CDR3 protein: CACDTAGGMYPEKLIF. CDR3 DNA sequence: TGTGCCTGTGACACGGCTGGAGGTATGTATCCTGAAAAACTCATCTTT.

As regards this clone: TCRdb's protein, taken from a much larger clone, differs from this DNA's translation at residue 7, likely owing to a read error; the protein displayed comes from the DNA. This chain joins TRDV2 and TRDJ1, with TRDD3 matching 8 bases. The CDR3 extends over 17 amino acids. Germline V gives CDR1 GEAIGNYY, CDR2 EKD. After removal of 1 base from V and 0 bases from J, the junction contained 9 bases not matched to a gene. The CDR3 region has the DNA TGTGCCTGTGACACGCTGAGGGATACGGCGTACACCGATAAACTCATCTTT. This translates into CACDTLRDTAYTDKLIF.

There are a few counts of this clone. A single base is all that separates this from a far larger clone, so a read error is likely. The sample carries other DNA sequences with the same CDR3. The rearrangement uses TRDV2 and TRDJ1; TRDD3 matches at 12 bases. CDR3 length: 19 residues. Germline V gives CDR1 GEAIGNYY, CDR2 EKD. CDR3 DNA sequence: TGTGCCTGTGACCCACTTGTCCTGGGGGATACGCTTAGCACCGATAAGCTCATCTTT. Its protein product is CACDPLVLGDTLSTDKLIF.